Listed here is a single TCR beta chain. This clonotype has just a few counts. No antigen is known for it. No per-base quality is available; no much larger clone lies one base away. The data were taken from a study of T-cell reconstitution after alpha-beta-depleted transplantation in children (dated by TCRdb to 2015 to 2016). Study-level background: Using TCR repertoire profiling, the study followed T-cell immune reconstitution in a quantitative way in children after TCRalphabeta/CD19-depleted allogeneic hematopoietic cell transplantation.

Libraries came from PCR. Sequencing took place on an Illumina HiSeq 2500. To normalize quantification of the TCRbeta repertoire, the TCR libraries were built with molecular barcoding that relied on unique molecular identifiers. TCRdb trimmed public reads at Q25 via fastp, called clones via MiXCR and kept in-frame beta chains. Under each unique CDR3 protein, matching rows form one entry showing the most common genes and DNA. The sample table holds around 410,000 distinct CDR3 sequences, of which roughly 10% were seen once. 5% to 6.5% of the sample comes from the top ten. Sample: PBMCs from the stem cell graft donor, taken from the stem cell graft. This receptor was taken from a human donor who donated a stem cell graft to a child with acute myeloid leukemia.

The sequenced DNA is TGTGCCAGCAGCTCGCCCTGGAGCACCGGGGAGCTGTTTTTT. It encodes CASSSPWSTGELFF. The chain was built from TRBV12-3 or TRBV12-4 and TRBJ2-2; too little of a D gene remains to name it. The CDR3 has 14 amino acids, counting the end cysteine and phenylalanine. Only the CDR3 DNA is retained, 42 bases long and in frame from the first base. V is reduced by 6 bases and J by 4 bases, leaving a spacing of 12 bases between them.